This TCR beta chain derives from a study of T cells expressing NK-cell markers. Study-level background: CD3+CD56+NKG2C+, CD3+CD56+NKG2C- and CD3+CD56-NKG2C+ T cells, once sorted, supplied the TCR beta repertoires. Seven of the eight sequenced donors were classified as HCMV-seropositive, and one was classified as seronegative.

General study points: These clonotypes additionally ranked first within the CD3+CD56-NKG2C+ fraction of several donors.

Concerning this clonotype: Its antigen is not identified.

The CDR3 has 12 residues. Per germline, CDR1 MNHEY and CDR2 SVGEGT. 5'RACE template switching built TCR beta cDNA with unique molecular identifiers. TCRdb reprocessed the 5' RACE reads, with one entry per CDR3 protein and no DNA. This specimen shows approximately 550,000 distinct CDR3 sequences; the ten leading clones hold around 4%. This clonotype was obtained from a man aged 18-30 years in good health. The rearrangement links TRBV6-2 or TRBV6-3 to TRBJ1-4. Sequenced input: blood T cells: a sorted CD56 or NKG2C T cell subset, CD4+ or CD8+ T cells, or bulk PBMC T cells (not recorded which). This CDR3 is CASRSGGEKLFF.